The source of this T cell receptor beta chain is a study of T cell changes during pregnancy in multiple sclerosis. The CDR3 extends over 15 amino acids. The V end was cut by 5 bases, the J end by 2 bases, with 13 bases between. Germline V CDR1 and CDR2: MNHEY, SMNVEV (reference sequence). Assay used: immunoSEQ multiplex PCR; TCRdb lists only in-frame clones, some missing. The table has over 90,000 clones, about 91% seen once; the top ten hold 0.93%. The chain couples TRBV27 to TRBJ2-1; D is uncertain. The sequenced sample was peripheral blood, obtained after pregnancy. The TCR originated in a female donor with multiple sclerosis, enrolled in a pregnancy study. CDR3 residues: CASSLSGSTYNEQFF. In DNA form, the CDR3 reads TGTGCCAGCAGTCTTAGTGGTTCTACCTACAATGAGCAGTTCTTC.